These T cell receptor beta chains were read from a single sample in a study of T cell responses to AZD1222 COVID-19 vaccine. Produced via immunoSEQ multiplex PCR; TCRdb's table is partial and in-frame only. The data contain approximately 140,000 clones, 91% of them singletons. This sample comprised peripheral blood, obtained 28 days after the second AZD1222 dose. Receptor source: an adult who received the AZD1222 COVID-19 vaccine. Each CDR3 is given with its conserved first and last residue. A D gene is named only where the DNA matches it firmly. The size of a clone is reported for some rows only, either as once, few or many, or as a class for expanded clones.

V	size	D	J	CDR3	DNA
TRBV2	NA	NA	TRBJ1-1	CASSRDTDTEAFF	TGTGCCAGCAGTCGGGACACTGACACTGAAGCTTTCTTT
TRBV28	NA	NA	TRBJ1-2	CASSFTVYGYTF	TGTGCCAGCAGTTTCACGGTCTATGGCTACACCTTC
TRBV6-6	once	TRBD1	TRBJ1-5	CASGKTGEGQPQHF	TGTGCCAGCGGAAAGACAGGGGAGGGTCAGCCCCAGCATTTT
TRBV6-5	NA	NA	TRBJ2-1	CASTHSDPMIGEQFF	TGTGCCAGCACCCATTCCGACCCCATGATAGGCGAGCAGTTCTTC
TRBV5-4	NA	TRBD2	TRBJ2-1	CASSLRSSGRTDEQFF	TGTGCCAGCAGCTTGCGATCTAGCGGGAGAACGGATGAGCAGTTCTTC
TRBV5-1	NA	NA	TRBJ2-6	CASSFTGGANVLTF	TGCGCCAGCAGCTTCACGGGCGGGGCCAACGTCCTGACTTTC
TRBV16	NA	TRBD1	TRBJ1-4	CASSLGQGGKLFF	TGTGCCAGCAGCCTGGGACAGGGAGGAAAACTGTTTTTT
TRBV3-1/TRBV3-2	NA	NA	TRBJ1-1	CASSQGGFNTEAFF	TGTGCCAGCAGCCAAGGGGGGTTCAACACTGAAGCTTTCTTT
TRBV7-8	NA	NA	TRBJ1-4	CASSLRDTKLFF	TGTGCCAGCAGCTTAAGGGACACAAAACTGTTTTTT
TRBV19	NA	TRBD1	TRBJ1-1	CASSRRGTGGGTEAFF	TGTGCCAGTAGTCGCAGAGGGACAGGGGGAGGGACTGAAGCTTTCTTT
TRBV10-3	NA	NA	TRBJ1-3	CAISDAGGSGNTIYF	TGTGCCATCAGTGACGCAGGAGGCTCTGGAAACACCATATATTTT
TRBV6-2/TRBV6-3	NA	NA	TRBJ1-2	CASSYSWGNYGYTF	TGTGCCAGCAGTTACTCATGGGGGAACTATGGCTACACCTTC
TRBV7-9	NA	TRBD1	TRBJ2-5	CASSPGQTYQETQYF	TGTGCCAGCAGCCCGGGACAGACGTACCAAGAGACCCAGTACTTC
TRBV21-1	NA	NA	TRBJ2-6	CASNTTGEPSGANVLTF	TGTGCCAGCAACACGACAGGGGAACCCTCTGGGGCCAACGTCCTGACTTTC
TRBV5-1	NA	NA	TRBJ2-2	CASTREANTGELFF	TGCGCCAGCACGAGGGAAGCGAACACCGGGGAGCTGTTTTTT
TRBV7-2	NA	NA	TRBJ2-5	CASSRGNQETQYF	TGTGCCAGCAGTCGGGGGAACCAAGAGACCCAGTACTTC
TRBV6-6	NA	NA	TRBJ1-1	CASSSLGEYTEAFF	TGTGCCAGCAGCTCATTAGGGGAGTACACTGAAGCTTTCTTT
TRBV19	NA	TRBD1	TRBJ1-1	CASSEGQSNTEAFF	TGTGCCAGTAGTGAGGGACAGTCTAACACTGAAGCTTTCTTT
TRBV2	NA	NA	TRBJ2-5	CASSAGETQYF	TGTGCCAGCAGTGCAGGAGAGACCCAGTACTTC
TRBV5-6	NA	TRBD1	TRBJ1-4	CASSSSGTGGEKLFF	TGTGCCAGCAGCTCCTCCGGGACAGGCGGGGAAAAACTGTTTTTT
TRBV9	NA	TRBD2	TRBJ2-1	CASSATSGRSYEQFF	TGTGCCAGCAGCGCTACTAGCGGGAGGTCCTATGAGCAGTTCTTC
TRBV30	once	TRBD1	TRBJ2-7	CAWATGDEQYF	TGTGCCTGGGCGACAGGGGACGAGCAGTACTTC
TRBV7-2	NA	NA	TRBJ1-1	CASSPQMTYQSEAFF	TGTGCCAGCAGCCCACAAATGACATATCAATCTGAAGCTTTCTTT
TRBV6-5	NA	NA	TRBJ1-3	CASSLQDAGNTIYF	TGTGCCAGCAGCCTCCAGGATGCTGGAAACACCATATATTTT
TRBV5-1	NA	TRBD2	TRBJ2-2	CASSLRTSGGAASTGELFF	TGCGCCAGCAGCTTACGGACTAGCGGGGGGGCCGCCTCCACCGGGGAGCTGTTTTTT
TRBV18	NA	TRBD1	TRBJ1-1	CASSPIWTGRMNTEAFF	TGTGCCAGCTCACCAATTTGGACAGGACGCATGAACACTGAAGCTTTCTTT
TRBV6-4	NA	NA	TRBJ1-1	CASSDSSFTEAFF	TGTGCCAGCAGTGACTCGAGTTTTACGGAAGCTTTCTTT
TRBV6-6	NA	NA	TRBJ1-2	CASSYEGNYGYTF	TGTGCCAGCAGCTACGAGGGAAACTATGGCTACACCTTC
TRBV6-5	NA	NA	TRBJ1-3	CATSDGRSGNTIYF	TGTGCCACCTCGGACGGGCGCTCTGGAAACACCATATATTTT
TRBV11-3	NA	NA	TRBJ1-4	CASSPRGGIGEKLFF	TGTGCCAGCAGCCCCCGGGGGGGCATTGGGGAAAAACTGTTTTTT
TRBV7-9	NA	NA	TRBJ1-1	CASSPPYRADTEAFF	TGTGCCAGCAGCCCCCCTTACAGGGCGGACACTGAAGCTTTCTTT
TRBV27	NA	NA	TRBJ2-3	CASSSGRGADTQYF	TGTGCCAGCAGTTCGGGAAGAGGGGCAGATACGCAGTATTTT
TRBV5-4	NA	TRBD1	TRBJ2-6	CASSLGQGAGANVLTF	TGTGCCAGCAGCTTGGGACAGGGCGCTGGGGCCAACGTCCTGACTTTC
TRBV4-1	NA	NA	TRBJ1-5	CASSQGLVGDQPQHF	TGCGCCAGCAGCCAAGGTCTAGTTGGGGATCAGCCCCAGCATTTT
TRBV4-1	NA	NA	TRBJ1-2	CASSQGTASYGYTF	TGCGCCAGCAGCCAAGGGACAGCTTCCTATGGCTACACCTTC
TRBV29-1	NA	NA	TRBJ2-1	CSVEPVSYNEQFF	TGCAGCGTTGAGCCGGTCTCCTACAATGAGCAGTTCTTC
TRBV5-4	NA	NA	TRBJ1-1	CASSLDRNTEAFF	TGTGCCAGCAGCTTGGACAGGAACACTGAAGCTTTCTTT
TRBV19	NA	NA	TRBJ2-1	CATTGGAGSYEQFF	TGTGCCACGACGGGGGGCGCAGGGAGTTATGAGCAGTTCTTC
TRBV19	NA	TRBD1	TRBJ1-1	CASSFRTGNTEAFF	TGTGCCAGTAGTTTCAGGACAGGGAACACTGAAGCTTTCTTT
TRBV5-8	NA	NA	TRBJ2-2	CASSFDGSRYTGELFF	TGTGCCAGCAGCTTTGATGGTAGTCGATACACCGGGGAGCTGTTTTTT
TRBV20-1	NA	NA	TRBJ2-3	CSASPVGWEPDTQYF	TGCAGTGCTAGTCCGGTGGGCTGGGAACCAGATACGCAGTATTTT
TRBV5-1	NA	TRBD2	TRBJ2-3	CASSSGTSGTDTQYF	TGCGCCAGCAGCTCTGGGACTAGCGGGACAGATACGCAGTATTTT
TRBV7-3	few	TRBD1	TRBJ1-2	CASSPGQGYGYTF	TGTGCCAGCAGCCCCGGACAGGGTTATGGCTACACCTTC
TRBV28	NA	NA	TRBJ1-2	CASRDPNYGYTF	TGTGCCAGCAGAGACCCTAACTATGGCTACACCTTC
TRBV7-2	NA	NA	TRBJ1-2	CASSAYIGGYTF	TGTGCCAGCAGCGCCTACATTGGGGGCTACACCTTC
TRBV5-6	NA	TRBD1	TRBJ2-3	CASSWDRITDTQYF	TGTGCCAGCAGCTGGGACAGGATCACAGATACGCAGTATTTT
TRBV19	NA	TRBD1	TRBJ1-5	CASSTGTGGGQPQHF	TGTGCCAGTAGTACCGGGACAGGGGGTGGGCAGCCCCAGCATTTT
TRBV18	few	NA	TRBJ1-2	CASSPGGDYGYTF	TGTGCCAGCTCACCGGGCGGCGACTATGGCTACACCTTC
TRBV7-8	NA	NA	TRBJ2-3	CASSPKTDTQYF	TGTGCCAGCAGCCCCAAAACAGATACGCAGTATTTT
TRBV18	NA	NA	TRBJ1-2	CASSPAYGYTF	TGTGCCAGCTCACCAGCCTATGGCTACACCTTC
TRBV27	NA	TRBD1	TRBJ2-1	CASSHGTGRDEQFF	TGTGCCAGCAGCCACGGGACAGGTCGGGATGAGCAGTTCTTC
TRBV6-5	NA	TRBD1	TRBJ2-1	CASSLGQVKNEQFF	TGTGCCAGCAGTCTTGGACAGGTAAAGAATGAGCAGTTCTTC
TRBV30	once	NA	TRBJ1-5	CAWSVQGARPQHF	TGTGCCTGGAGTGTACAAGGGGCCCGGCCCCAGCATTTT
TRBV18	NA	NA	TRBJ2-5	CASSRLAGRETQYF	TGTGCCAGCTCACGGTTGGCGGGTCGGGAGACCCAGTACTTC
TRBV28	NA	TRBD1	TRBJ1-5	CASTQGGGGQPQHF	TGTGCCAGCACCCAGGGGGGGGGAGGTCAGCCCCAGCATTTT
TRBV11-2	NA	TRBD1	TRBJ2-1	CASSTGTGTHNEQFF	TGTGCCAGCAGCACCGGGACAGGGACGCACAATGAGCAGTTCTTC